These 26 T cell receptor beta chains were all obtained from the same sample, sequenced in a study of blood T cell repertoires in COVID-19. This table comes from immunoSEQ multiplex PCR, and its TCRdb copy is limited to in-frame clones, with some not included. The table has over 300,000 clones, more than 75% seen once. The sequenced material came from peripheral blood. Receptor source: a woman between 50 and 59 years old with acute or convalescent COVID-19.

The V gene is TRBV19, the J gene TRBJ2-1, with 11 bases identical to TRBD2. Germline V gene sequence: CDR1 LNHDA, CDR2 SQIVND (reference sequence). This CDR3 spans 15 amino acids. Trimming at V came to 7 bases and at J to 4 bases, leaving 6 bases not matched to a gene. CDR3 in DNA: TGTGCCAGTACCGCGGGACTAGCGGAGTACAATGAGCAGTTCTTC. This translates into CASTAGLAEYNEQFF.

The chain recombines TRBV19 with TRBJ1-1, with 9 bases aligning to TRBD1. Germline lookup yields CDR1 LNHDA and CDR2 SQIVND (reference sequence). The CDR3 totals 14 residues. After removal of 4 bases from V and 5 bases from J, the junction contained 5 bases not matched to a gene. The CDR3 region is CASSTGQGWTEAFF. CDR3 DNA sequence: TGTGCCAGTAGTACGGGACAGGGTTGGACTGAAGCTTTCTTT. Full variable domain (remainder filled in from reference TRBV19 and TRBJ1-1): DGGITQSPKYLFRKEGQNVTLSCEQNLNHDAMYWYRQDPGQGLRLIYYSQIVNDFQKGDIAEGYSVSREKKESFPLTVTSAQKNPTAFYLCASSTGQGWTEAFFGQGTRLTVV.

The chain recombines TRBV5-5 with TRBJ1-5, with TRBD1 as a possible D gene (6 bases). This CDR3 comprises 14 residues. CDR1 is SGHKS, CDR2 YYEKEE, per germline (reference sequence). With 4 bases removed from V and 3 bases from J, the gap between germline ends came to 11 bases. CDR3 amino acids: CASSETGNNQPQHF. CDR3 sequence (DNA): TGTGCCAGCAGCGAAACAGGGAACAATCAGCCCCAGCATTTT.

This rearrangement joins TRBV11-2 to TRBJ2-3, with 8 bases fitting TRBD1. Germline assignment: CDR1 SGHAT and CDR2 FQNNGV. Trimming took 5 bases from V and 2 from J; bases not matched to a gene: 6. The CDR3 totals 15 residues. The DNA of the CDR3 is TGTGCCAGCAGCCCCCGGGACAGGCACACAGATACGCAGTATTTT. This codes for CASSPRDRHTDTQYF. Using reference TRBV11-2 and TRBJ2-3 for the parts outside the CDR3, the full variable domain is EAGVAQSPRYKIIEKRQSVAFWCNPISGHATLYWYQQILGQGPKLLIQFQNNGVVDDSQLPKDRFSAERLKGVDSTLKIQPAKLEDSAVYLCASSPRDRHTDTQYFGPGTRLTVL.

DNA for the CDR3: TGTGCCAGCAGCCAAGTGGCGGGGGATAGCAATCAGCCCCAGCATTTT. It codes for CASSQVAGDSNQPQHF. The chain joins TRBV4-2 to TRBJ1-5; D perhaps matches TRBD1 (5 bases). The V gene lost 1 base and the J gene lost 0 bases, with 10 bases spanning the gap. This CDR3 contains 16 residues. Per the germline V gene, CDR1 is LGHNA and CDR2 is YNFKEQ.

The J gene is TRBJ1-1, the V gene TRBV9; D possibly corresponds to TRBD1 (6 bases). CDR1 is SGDLS, CDR2 YYNGEE, per germline. V was trimmed by 3 bases and J by 8 bases, leaving 23 bases between them. The CDR3 contains 16 residues. CDR3 coding DNA: TGTGCCAGCAGCGAGCCAGATCTCTGGACAGAGTTAGAAGCTTTCTTT. Its translation: CASSEPDLWTELEAFF. The complete variable domain, with remaining parts taken from reference TRBV9 and TRBJ1-1, reads DSGVTQTPKHLITATGQRVTLRCSPRSGDLSVYWYQQSLDQGLQFLIQYYNGEERAKGNILERFSAQQFPDLHSELNLSSLELGDSALYFCASSEPDLWTELEAFFGQGTRLTVV.

The table lists this clone with a count of one. The chain combines TRBV1 with TRBJ1-1; the tabulated D call, TRBD1, remains unverified against the DNA. TRBV1 is a listed pseudogene. The CDR3 consists of 16 residues. CDR3 in DNA: TGCACCAGCAGCCAAGTACCCCCCAGAATGAACACTGAAGCTTTCTTT. Protein: CTSSQVPPRMNTEAFF.

This chain uses TRBV6-6 with TRBJ1-2, with 7 bases that match TRBD1. This CDR3 is built from 14 residues. Looked up from germline, CDR1 is MNHNY and CDR2 is SVGAGI (reference sequence). The ends lost 7 bases at V and 4 bases at J; junction bases unmatched: 9. CDR3: CASNLGQRLYGYTF. The CDR3 region has the DNA TGTGCCAGCAACCTGGGACAGAGACTCTATGGCTACACCTTC.

The V gene is TRBV19, the J gene TRBJ1-5; the match to TRBD1 covers 8 bases. Trimming at V came to 5 bases and at J to 1 base, leaving 13 bases not matched to a gene. CDR3 size: 18 residues. The germline V gene encodes CDR1 LNHDA and CDR2 SQIVND (reference sequence). The CDR3 sequence: CASSPTPTGVKSNQPQHF. In DNA, the CDR3 is TGTGCCAGTAGTCCAACCCCGACAGGGGTTAAGAGCAATCAGCCCCAGCATTTT. The variable domain in full, with the rest retrieved from reference TRBV19 and TRBJ1-5, is DGGITQSPKYLFRKEGQNVTLSCEQNLNHDAMYWYRQDPGQGLRLIYYSQIVNDFQKGDIAEGYSVSREKKESFPLTVTSAQKNPTAFYLCASSPTPTGVKSNQPQHFGDGTRLSIL.

The chain links TRBV5-4 to TRBJ1-3; 7 bases fit TRBD1. The junction had 5 bases not matched to a gene; V was cut back by 4 bases and J by 4 bases. Germline V CDR1 and CDR2: SGHNT, YYREEE (reference sequence). The CDR3 is made up of 14 amino acids. CDR3 amino acids: CASSTGVQGNTIYF. As DNA, the CDR3 is TGTGCCAGCAGCACAGGGGTTCAAGGAAACACCATATATTTT.

The chain links TRBV19 to TRBJ1-1; tentative D call: TRBD1 (5 bases). CDR3 size: 17 residues. CDR1 is LNHDA, CDR2 SQIVND, per germline (reference sequence). V lost 6 bases and J 0 bases, leaving 20 bases between the germline ends. CDR3: CASSPPQGVGMNTEAFF. DNA for the CDR3: TGTGCCAGTAGCCCACCCCAGGGTGTGGGAATGAACACTGAAGCTTTCTTT.

This clone was detected only once. The chain has TRBV5-1 and TRBJ1-2; 7 positions agree with TRBD1. The CDR3 is made up of 13 amino acids. Looked up from germline, CDR1 is SGHRS and CDR2 is YFSETQ. The ends lost 4 bases at V and 8 bases at J; junction bases unmatched: 8. In nucleotides, the CDR3 is TGCGCCAGCAGCCCCGGGACAGTGGGGGGCTACACCTTC. Translated: CASSPGTVGGYTF.

V and J are TRBV7-2 and TRBJ2-7; 12 bases agree with TRBD2. Germline assignment: CDR1 SGHTA and CDR2 FQGNSA. The CDR3 consists of 15 residues. Trimming at V came to 5 bases and at J to 3 bases, leaving 5 bases not matched to a gene. CDR3 nucleotides: TGTGCCAGCAGCCCGCGGACTAGCGGGATCTACGAGCAGTACTTC. Its protein product is CASSPRTSGIYEQYF.

Here the CDR3 reads CSASISNEKLFF. CDR3 DNA sequence: TGCAGTGCTAGTATTAGTAATGAAAAACTGTTTTTT. This chain joins TRBV20-1 and TRBJ1-4; the D is unclear. In germline, CDR1 is DFQATT, CDR2 SNEGSKA (reference sequence). This CDR3 spans 12 amino acids. V was trimmed by 3 bases and J by 4 bases, leaving 6 bases between them.

The chain combines TRBV7-6 with TRBJ1-1; no clear D. This CDR3 has 13 residues. Germline V gene sequence: CDR1 SGHVS, CDR2 FNYEAQ. V was shortened by 3 bases and J by 1 base, with 6 bases between the two germline ends. This CDR3 is CASSFRANTEAFF. CDR3 sequence (DNA): TGTGCCAGCAGCTTTAGAGCGAACACTGAAGCTTTCTTT.

This sequence joins TRBV4-2 and TRBJ2-1; TRBD2 matches 9 bases. J was trimmed by 4 bases and V by 0 bases; bases with no gene match: 7. The CDR3 spans 17 residues. Germline-derived CDR1 and CDR2 are LGHNA and YNFKEQ. CDR3 sequence (DNA): TGTGCCAGCAGCCAAGATCCGGCTAGCGGGACATACAATGAGCAGTTCTTC. Protein product: CASSQDPASGTYNEQFF.

This clone came up once. The V gene is TRBV7-8, the J gene TRBJ1-5, with 7 bases identical to TRBD1. Germline CDR1 is SGHVS and CDR2 is FQNEAQ. The CDR3 extends over 15 amino acids. V was pared by 2 bases and J by 4 bases, with 5 bases of the junction left unmatched. CDR3 sequence reads: CASSLTQGGNQPQHF. The CDR3 DNA reads as TGTGCCAGCAGCTTAACGCAGGGGGGAAATCAGCCCCAGCATTTT.

This clone is a singleton in its sample. The J gene is TRBJ1-3, the V gene TRBV3-1 (or the pseudogene TRBV3-2), with no clear D. Looked up from germline, CDR1 is LGHDT and CDR2 is YNNKEL (reference sequence). The CDR3 has 17 residues. Trimming took 4 bases from V and 0 from J, leaving 16 bases between them. Here the CDR3 reads CASSPSIQQSSGNTIYF. CDR3 DNA sequence: TGTGCCAGCAGCCCCTCGATACAGCAAAGCTCTGGAAACACCATATATTTT.

V and J are TRBV6-2 or TRBV6-3 and TRBJ2-1, with 11 bases fitting TRBD2. Germline lookup yields CDR1 MNHEY and CDR2 SVGEGT. J gave up 8 bases and V 4 bases, and 7 bases lay outside the gene matches. This CDR3 has 15 residues. CDR3 DNA: TGTGCCAGCAGTTCTCTAGCGGGAGGTGGGTATGAGCAGTTCTTC. Protein: CASSSLAGGGYEQFF.

This CDR3 is CASSRTSGSADTQYF. CDR3 coding DNA: TGCGCCAGCAGCCGGACTAGCGGGAGTGCAGATACGCAGTATTTT. The genes are TRBV5-1 and TRBJ2-3, with 13 bases aligning to TRBD2. This CDR3 comprises 15 residues. In germline, CDR1 is SGHRS, CDR2 YFSETQ. Unmatched junction bases numbered 3, after V lost 4 bases and J lost 4 bases.

This rearrangement joins TRBV6-1 to TRBJ2-3; D possibly corresponds to TRBD1 (5 bases). This CDR3 has 14 amino acids. V lost 0 bases and J 6 bases, leaving 10 bases between the germline ends. Germline loops: CDR1 MNHNS, CDR2 SASEGT. In DNA form, the CDR3 reads TGTGCCAGCAGTGAAGCGGGGAACAGGGATACGCAGTATTTT. Translating gives CASSEAGNRDTQYF.

The rearrangement links TRBV9 to TRBJ2-1; 8 nucleotides match TRBD2. Trimming at V came to 0 bases and at J to 6 bases, leaving 11 bases not matched to a gene. The CDR3 has 17 residues. CDR1 is SGDLS, CDR2 YYNGEE, per germline. The CDR3, as DNA: TGTGCCAGCAGCGTAGGGGCCAGCGGGAGTTTTCCCAATGAGCAGTTCTTC. Residues: CASSVGASGSFPNEQFF.

The chain couples TRBV11-3 to TRBJ1-1; possibly TRBD1 for D (6 bases). The germline CDR1 and CDR2 sequences are SGHNT and YENEEA. V lost 5 bases, J lost 1 base, and 8 bases lay in between. The CDR3 is 13 residues long. CDR3 in amino acids: CASSRQENTEAFF. The CDR3 DNA is TGTGCCAGCAGCCGACAGGAGAACACTGAAGCTTTCTTT.

The V gene is TRBV3-1 (or the pseudogene TRBV3-2), the J gene TRBJ2-7; TRBD2 might be the D (6 bases). Germline values: CDR1 LGHDT, CDR2 YNNKEL (reference sequence). CDR3 length: 15 residues. The V gene lost 3 bases and the J gene lost 2 bases, with 14 bases spanning the gap. CDR3 residues: CASSHGSLATYEQYF. The CDR3 nucleotides are TGTGCCAGCAGCCACGGCTCCCTAGCGACCTACGAGCAGTACTTC.

This clone was found a few times. This rearrangement joins TRBV28 to TRBJ2-2; 12 bases match TRBD1. The V segment lost 8 bases and the J segment 7 bases; nucleotides outside the gene matches: 5. In germline, CDR1 is MDHEN, CDR2 SYDVKM. The CDR3 spans 14 residues. CDR3 in DNA: TGTGCCAGCGTCCGGGACAGGGGGCTCGGGGAGCTGTTTTTT. As protein: CASVRDRGLGELFF.

This sequence joins TRBV6-5 and TRBJ1-1; D uncertain. Per the germline V gene, CDR1 is MNHEY and CDR2 is SVGAGI. V gave up 2 bases and J gave up 0 bases, with 7 bases separating them. This CDR3 spans 14 amino acids. The CDR3 spells CASSYPGMNTEAFF. The CDR3 DNA sequence: TGTGCCAGCAGTTACCCCGGTATGAACACTGAAGCTTTCTTT.